The source of this T cell receptor (beta chain) is a study of early T cells in non-severe SARS-CoV-2 infection. Findings and caveats of the study: VDJdb matches were skewed toward anti-spike CD8 T cell responses.

Each CDR3 protein is one row after TCRdb ran MiXCR on the 5' RACE reads. The table lists 35,000 to 50,000 distinct CDR3 sequences, over 5% of them singletons. This clonotype has more than one count but fewer than ten. Its antigen remains unknown. The CDR3 extends over 15 amino acids. CDR1 and CDR2 from the germline V gene are MNHNS and SASEGT. Trimming took 2 bases from V and 6 from J; bases not matched to a gene: 8. The chain links TRBV6-1 to TRBJ2-3, with TRBD1 identical over 7 bases. This sequence was found in an adult who was a healthcare worker with PCR-confirmed SARS-CoV-2 infection or an uninfected control (not recorded which). The sample was whole blood. CDR3 sequence reads: CASSEWDSAVDTQYF. CDR3 coding DNA: TGTGCCAGCAGTGAATGGGACAGTGCCGTGGATACGCAGTATTTT.